This T cell receptor beta chain emerged from a study of human T cells and chemical hapten exposure. The time point here: pre-sensitization, week 0. As for treatment: therapeutic diphenylcyclopropenone sensitization with weekly scalp DPC. Germline loops: CDR1 MNHEY, CDR2 SVGEGT. The germline V and J ends were trimmed by 6 bases and 7 bases, with 11 bases remaining between them. The CDR3 runs to 12 residues. This clonotype was detected only a few times. Using its own MiXCR run on the RACE reads, TCRdb lists one record per CDR3 protein. The sample records 200,000 to 300,000 distinct CDR3 sequences, about 9% being singletons.

The specimen was whole blood, collected in connection with sensitization to the hapten diphenylcyclopropenone (DPC). The rearrangement joins TRBV6-2 or TRBV6-3 to TRBJ2-3; D not resolved. The receptor was isolated from a woman aged 40 to 50 with alopecia areata. Some clones in this sample may be carry-over from other donors' samples. The CDR3 DNA reads as TGTGCCAGCAGCCGGCAGGAGAATACGCAGTATTTT. Translation gives CASSRQENTQYF.